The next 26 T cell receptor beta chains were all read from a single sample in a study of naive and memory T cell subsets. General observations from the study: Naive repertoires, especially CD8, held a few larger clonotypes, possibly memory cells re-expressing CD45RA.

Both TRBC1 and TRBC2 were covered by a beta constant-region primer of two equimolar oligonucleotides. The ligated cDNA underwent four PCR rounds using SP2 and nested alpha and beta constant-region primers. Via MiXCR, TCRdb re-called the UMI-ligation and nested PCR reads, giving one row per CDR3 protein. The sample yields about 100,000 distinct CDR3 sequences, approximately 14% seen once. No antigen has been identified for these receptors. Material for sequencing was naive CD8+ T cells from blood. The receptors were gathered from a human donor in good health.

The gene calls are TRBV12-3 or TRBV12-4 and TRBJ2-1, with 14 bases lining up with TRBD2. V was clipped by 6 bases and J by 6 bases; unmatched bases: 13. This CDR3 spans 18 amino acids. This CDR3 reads CASSPGLAGGLEGNEQFF. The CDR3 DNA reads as TGTGCCAGCAGCCCTGGACTAGCGGGGGGCTTAGAGGGCAATGAGCAGTTCTTC.

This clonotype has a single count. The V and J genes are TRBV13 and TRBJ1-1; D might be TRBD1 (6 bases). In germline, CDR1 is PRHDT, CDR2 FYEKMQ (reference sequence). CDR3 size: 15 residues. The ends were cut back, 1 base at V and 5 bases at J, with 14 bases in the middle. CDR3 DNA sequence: TGTGCCAGCAGCTTAGAAGGGGGTGGTAGGACTGAAGCTTTCTTT. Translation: CASSLEGGGRTEAFF.

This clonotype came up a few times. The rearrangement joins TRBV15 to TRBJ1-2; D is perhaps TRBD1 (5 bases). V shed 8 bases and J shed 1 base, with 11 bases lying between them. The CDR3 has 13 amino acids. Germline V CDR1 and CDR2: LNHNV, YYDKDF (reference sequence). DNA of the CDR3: TGTGCCACCGGGGGGATTAATAACTATGGCTACACCTTC. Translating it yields CATGGINNYGYTF.

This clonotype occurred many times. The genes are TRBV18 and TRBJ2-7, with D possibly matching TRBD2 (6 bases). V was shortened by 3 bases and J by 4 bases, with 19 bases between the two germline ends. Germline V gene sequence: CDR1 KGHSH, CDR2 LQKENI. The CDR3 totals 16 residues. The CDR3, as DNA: TGTGCCAGCTCACCCGGGTTGGTCGGGAGCGTGTACGAGCAGTACTTC. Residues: CASSPGLVGSVYEQYF.

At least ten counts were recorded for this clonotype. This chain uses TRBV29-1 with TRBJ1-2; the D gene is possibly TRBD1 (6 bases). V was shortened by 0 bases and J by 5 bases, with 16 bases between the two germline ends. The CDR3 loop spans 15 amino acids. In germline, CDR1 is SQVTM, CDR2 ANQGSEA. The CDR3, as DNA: TGCAGCGTTGAAGATCCTGGGGGGCTAGGGTATGGCTACACCTTC. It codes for CSVEDPGGLGYGYTF.

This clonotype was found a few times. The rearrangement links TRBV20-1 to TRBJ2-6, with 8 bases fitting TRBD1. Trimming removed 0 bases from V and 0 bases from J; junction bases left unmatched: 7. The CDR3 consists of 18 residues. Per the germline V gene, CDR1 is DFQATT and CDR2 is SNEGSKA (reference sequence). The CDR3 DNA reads TGCAGTGCTAGAGATCAGGAACAGGGGGGCTCTGGGGCCAACGTCCTGACTTTC. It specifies CSARDQEQGGSGANVLTF.

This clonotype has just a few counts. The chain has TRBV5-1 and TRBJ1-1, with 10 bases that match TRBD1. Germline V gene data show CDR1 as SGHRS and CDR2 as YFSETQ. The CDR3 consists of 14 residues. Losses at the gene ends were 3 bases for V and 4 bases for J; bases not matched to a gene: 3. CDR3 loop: CASSSWTGGTEAFF. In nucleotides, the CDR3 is TGCGCCAGCAGCTCCTGGACAGGGGGCACTGAAGCTTTCTTT.

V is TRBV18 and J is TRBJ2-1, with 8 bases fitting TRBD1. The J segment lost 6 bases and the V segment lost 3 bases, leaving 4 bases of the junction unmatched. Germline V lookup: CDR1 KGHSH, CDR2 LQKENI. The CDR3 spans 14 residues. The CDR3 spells CASSPGQGSNEQFF. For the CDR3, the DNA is TGTGCCAGCTCACCCGGACAGGGTTCCAATGAGCAGTTCTTC.

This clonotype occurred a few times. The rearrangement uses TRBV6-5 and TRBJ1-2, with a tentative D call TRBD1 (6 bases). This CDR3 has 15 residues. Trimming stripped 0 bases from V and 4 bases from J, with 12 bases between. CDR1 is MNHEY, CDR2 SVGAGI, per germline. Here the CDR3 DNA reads TGTGCCAGCAGTTACTCGATGGACAGCTTCTATGGCTACACCTTC. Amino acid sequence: CASSYSMDSFYGYTF.

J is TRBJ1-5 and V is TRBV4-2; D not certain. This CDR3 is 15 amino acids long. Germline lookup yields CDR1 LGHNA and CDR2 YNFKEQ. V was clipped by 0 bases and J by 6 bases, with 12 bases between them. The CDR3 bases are TGTGCCAGCAGCCAAGAATTTAGGACGGGTCAGCCCCAGCATTTT. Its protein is CASSQEFRTGQPQHF.

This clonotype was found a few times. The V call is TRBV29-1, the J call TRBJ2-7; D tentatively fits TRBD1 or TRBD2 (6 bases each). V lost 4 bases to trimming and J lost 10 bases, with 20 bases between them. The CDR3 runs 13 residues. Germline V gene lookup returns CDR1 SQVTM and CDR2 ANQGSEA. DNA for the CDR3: TGCAGCGTTGCTGGGGGGACACCTCTTTCCCAGTACTTC. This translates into CSVAGGTPLSQYF.

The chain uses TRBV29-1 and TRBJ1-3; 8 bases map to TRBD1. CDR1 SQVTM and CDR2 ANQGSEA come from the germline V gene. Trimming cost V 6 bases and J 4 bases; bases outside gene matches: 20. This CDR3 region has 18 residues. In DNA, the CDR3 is TGCAGCGTCCAGGACAGGGCCCCGAACACTTTGGTCGGAAACACCATATATTTT. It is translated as CSVQDRAPNTLVGNTIYF.

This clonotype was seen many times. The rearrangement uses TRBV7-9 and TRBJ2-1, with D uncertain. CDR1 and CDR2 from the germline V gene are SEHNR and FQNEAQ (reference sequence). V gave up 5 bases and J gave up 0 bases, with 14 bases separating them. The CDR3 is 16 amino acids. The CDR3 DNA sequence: TGTGCCAGCAGCGGAAGGACCGCTAGCTCCTACAATGAGCAGTTCTTC. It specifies CASSGRTASSYNEQFF.

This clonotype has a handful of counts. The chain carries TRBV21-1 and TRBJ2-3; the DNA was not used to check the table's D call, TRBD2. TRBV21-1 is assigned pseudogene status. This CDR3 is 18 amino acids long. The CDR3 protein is CASSNLKLAGGSPDTQYF. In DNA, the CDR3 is TGTGCCAGCAGCAACCTCAAACTAGCGGGAGGGTCCCCAGATACGCAGTATTTT.

The CDR3 protein is CASSKGRLAGASSPEETQYF. In DNA, the CDR3 is TGTGCCAGCAGCAAGGGGCGACTAGCGGGGGCCAGTTCACCAGAAGAGACCCAGTACTTC. The chain joins TRBV4-2 to TRBJ2-5; TRBD2 matches 12 bases. V gave up 5 bases and J gave up 3 bases; unmatched junction bases: 19. In germline, CDR1 is LGHNA, CDR2 YNFKEQ. CDR3 size: 20 residues.

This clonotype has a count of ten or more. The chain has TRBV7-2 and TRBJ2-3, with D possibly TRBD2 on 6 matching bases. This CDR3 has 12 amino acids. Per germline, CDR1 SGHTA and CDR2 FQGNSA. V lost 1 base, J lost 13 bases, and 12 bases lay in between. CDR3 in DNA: TGTGCCAGCAGCTTAGGACTAGAGGTGAAGTATTTT. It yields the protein CASSLGLEVKYF.

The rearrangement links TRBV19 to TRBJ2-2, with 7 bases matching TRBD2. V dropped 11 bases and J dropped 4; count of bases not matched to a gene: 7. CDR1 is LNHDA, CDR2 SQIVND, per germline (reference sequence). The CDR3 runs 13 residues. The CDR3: CASATSPTGELFF. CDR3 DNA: TGTGCCTCAGCGACTAGCCCCACCGGGGAGCTGTTTTTT.

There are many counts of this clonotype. CDR3: CASSQGGGYEQYF. As DNA, the CDR3 is TGTGCCAGCAGCCAGGGGGGGGGCTACGAGCAGTACTTC. The V call is TRBV5-6, the J call TRBJ2-7; D is tentatively TRBD1 or TRBD2 (7 bases each). Trimming shortened V by 4 bases and J by 3 bases, and 11 bases separated the two germline ends. The CDR3 contains 13 residues. CDR1 is SGHDT, CDR2 YYEEEE, per germline.

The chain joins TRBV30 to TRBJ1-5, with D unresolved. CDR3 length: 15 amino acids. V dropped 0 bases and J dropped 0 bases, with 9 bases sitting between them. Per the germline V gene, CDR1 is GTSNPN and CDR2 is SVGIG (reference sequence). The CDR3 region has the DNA TGTGCCTGGAGTGTACTGGGTAATAGCAATCAGCCCCAGCATTTT. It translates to CAWSVLGNSNQPQHF. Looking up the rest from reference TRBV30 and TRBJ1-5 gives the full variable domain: SQTIHQWPATLVQPVGSPLSLECTVEGTSNPNLYWYRQAAGRGLQLLFYSVGIGQISSEVPQNLSASRPQDRQFILSSKKLLLSDSGFYLCAWSVLGNSNQPQHFGDGTRLSIL.

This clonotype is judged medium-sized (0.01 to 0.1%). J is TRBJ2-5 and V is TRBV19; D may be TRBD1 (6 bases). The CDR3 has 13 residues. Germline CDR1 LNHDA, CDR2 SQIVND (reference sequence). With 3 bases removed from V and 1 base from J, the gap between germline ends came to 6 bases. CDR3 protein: CASSMDSQETQYF. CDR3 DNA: TGTGCCAGTAGTATGGACAGCCAAGAGACCCAGTACTTC.

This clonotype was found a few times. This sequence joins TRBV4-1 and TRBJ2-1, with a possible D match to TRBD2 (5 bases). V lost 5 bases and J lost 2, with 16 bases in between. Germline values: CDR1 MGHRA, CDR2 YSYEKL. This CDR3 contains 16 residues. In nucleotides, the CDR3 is TGCGCCAGCAGCGTCGGTCTGAGCGGCGCCTACAATGAGCAGTTCTTC. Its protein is CASSVGLSGAYNEQFF.

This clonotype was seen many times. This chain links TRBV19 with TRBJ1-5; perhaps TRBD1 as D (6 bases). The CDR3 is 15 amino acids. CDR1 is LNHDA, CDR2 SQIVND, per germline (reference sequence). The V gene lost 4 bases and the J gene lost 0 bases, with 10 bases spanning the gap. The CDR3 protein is CASSNRAASNQPQHF. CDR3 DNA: TGTGCCAGTAGTAACAGGGCCGCTAGCAATCAGCCCCAGCATTTT.

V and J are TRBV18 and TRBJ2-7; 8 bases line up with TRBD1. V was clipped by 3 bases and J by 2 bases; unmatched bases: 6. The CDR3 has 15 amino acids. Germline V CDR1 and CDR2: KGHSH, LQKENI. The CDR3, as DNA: TGTGCCAGCTCACCCAGGACAGGGAAGCCCTACGAGCAGTACTTC. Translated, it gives CASSPRTGKPYEQYF. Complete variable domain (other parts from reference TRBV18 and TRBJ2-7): NAGVMQNPRHLVRRRGQEARLRCSPMKGHSHVYWYRQLPEEGLKFMVYLQKENIIDESGMPKERFSAEFPKEGPSILRIQQVVRGDSAAYFCASSPRTGKPYEQYFGPGTRLTVT.

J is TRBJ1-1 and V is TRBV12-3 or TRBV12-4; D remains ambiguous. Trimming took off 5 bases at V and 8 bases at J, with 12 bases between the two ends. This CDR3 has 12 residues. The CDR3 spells CASSPGLVEAFF. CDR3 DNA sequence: TGTGCCAGCAGTCCCGGTCTGGTAGAAGCTTTCTTT.

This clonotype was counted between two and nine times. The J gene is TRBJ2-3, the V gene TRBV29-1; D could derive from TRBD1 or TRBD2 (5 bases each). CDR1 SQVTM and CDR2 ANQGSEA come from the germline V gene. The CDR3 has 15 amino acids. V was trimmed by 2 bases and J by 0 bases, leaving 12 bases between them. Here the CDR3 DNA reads TGCAGCGTTGAAAAGGTGGGGGACAGCACAGATACGCAGTATTTT. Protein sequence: CSVEKVGDSTDTQYF.

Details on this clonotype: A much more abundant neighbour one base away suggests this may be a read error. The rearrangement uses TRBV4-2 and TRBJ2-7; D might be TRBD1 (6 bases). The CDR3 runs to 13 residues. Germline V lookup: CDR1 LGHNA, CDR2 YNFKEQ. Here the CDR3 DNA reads TGTACCAGCAGCCCGGACAGAAACTACGAGCAGTACTTC. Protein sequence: CTSSPDRNYEQYF.